This entry describes one T cell receptor (beta chain). Antigen specificity is unknown. This record belongs to a study of siplizumab effects on memory and regulatory T cells. Study results and caveats: Tregs that proliferated in siplizumab cultures did not have their suppressive function confirmed.

There are 17 residues in the CDR3. Trimming took 2 bases from V and 1 from J; bases not matched to a gene: 10. Germline-derived CDR1 and CDR2 are MGHRA and YSYEKL. Per-sample assaying covered about 10^5 TCR templates. Method: immunoSEQ multiplex PCR; TCRdb's copy keeps in-frame clones and lacks some. The sample comprises 100,000 to 120,000 clones, just under 95% of which are singletons, and 1% to 1.5% rests with the top ten. Sequences were obtained from CD4+ T cells sorted from blood. V and J are TRBV4-1 and TRBJ2-5, with 7 bases that match TRBD2. This receptor was obtained from a human donor in good health. The DNA for the CDR3 is TGCGCCAGCAGCCAACCGATGGCCGGGGGGTTCCAAGAGACCCAGTACTTC. Its translation is CASSQPMAGGFQETQYF.